These 30 T cell receptor beta chains originate from one sample sequenced in a study of PD-1 blockade in mismatch repair-deficient tumors. The assay was immunoSEQ multiplex PCR, and TCRdb's table has in-frame clones only and misses some. This sample has 80,000 to 100,000 clones; roughly 80% occur once, and the top ten carry roughly 2.6%. Material: peripheral blood, obtained 12 weeks after starting pembrolizumab. All receptors derive from an adult with mismatch repair-deficient cancer.

This chain connects TRBV27 to TRBJ1-2; 8 bases map to TRBD1. The CDR3 runs 14 residues. CDR1 and CDR2 from the germline V gene are MNHEY and SMNVEV (reference sequence). Trimming at V came to 5 bases and at J to 8 bases, leaving 10 bases not matched to a gene. The CDR3 nucleotides are TGTGCCAGCAGTCTTTCAGGACAGGGTCAGGGCTACACCTTC. Amino acid sequence: CASSLSGQGQGYTF.

The chain has TRBV7-3 and TRBJ2-2; D not certain. This CDR3 has 12 amino acids. Deletions cut 4 bases from V and 3 bases from J, with 3 bases between. In germline, CDR1 is SGHTA, CDR2 FQGTGA. The CDR3 DNA follows: TGTGCCAGCAGCTCCGACACCGGGGAGCTGTTTTTT. This gives the protein CASSSDTGELFF.

The V gene is TRBV11-2, the J gene TRBJ2-3; possible D gene TRBD2, 5 bases. V lost 3 bases and J 3 bases, leaving 13 bases between the germline ends. The CDR3 totals 15 residues. Germline CDR1 SGHAT, CDR2 FQNNGV. This chain's CDR3 is CASSLGGRETDTQYF. The CDR3 bases are TGTGCCAGCAGCTTGGGTGGGAGAGAGACAGATACGCAGTATTTT.

The genes are TRBV7-3 and TRBJ1-3; D perhaps matches TRBD1 (5 bases). The CDR3 is 14 amino acids. Germline V gene data show CDR1 as SGHTA and CDR2 as FQGTGA. V was shortened by 5 bases and J by 11 bases, with 19 bases between the two germline ends. The CDR3 protein is CASSEGPKDCAIYF. The CDR3 coding sequence is TGTGCCAGCAGCGAGGGACCGAAGGACTGCGCCATATATTTT.

This chain joins TRBV11-2 and TRBJ2-3; no firm D call. The CDR3 covers 16 residues. V was clipped by 2 bases and J by 0 bases, with 12 bases between them. Germline loops: CDR1 SGHAT, CDR2 FQNNGV. The CDR3 region has the DNA TGTGCCAGCAGCTTAATTGGTAGTACTAGCACAGATACGCAGTATTTT. Its protein product is CASSLIGSTSTDTQYF. The complete variable domain, with remaining parts taken from reference TRBV11-2 and TRBJ2-3, reads EAGVAQSPRYKIIEKRQSVAFWCNPISGHATLYWYQQILGQGPKLLIQFQNNGVVDDSQLPKDRFSAERLKGVDSTLKIQPAKLEDSAVYLCASSLIGSTSTDTQYFGPGTRLTVL.

V and J are TRBV7-3 and TRBJ2-1; 10 nucleotides agree with TRBD2. V lost 0 bases, J lost 4 bases, and 3 bases stayed unmatched. Germline CDR1 SGHTA, CDR2 FQGTGA. This CDR3 has 16 residues. The CDR3 sequence: CASSLTYSGRYNEQFF. The CDR3 nucleotides read TGTGCCAGCAGCTTAACGTATAGCGGGAGGTACAATGAGCAGTTCTTC.

The chain has TRBV6-5 and TRBJ1-1; no firm D call. Germline loops: CDR1 MNHEY, CDR2 SVGAGI. This CDR3 contains 13 residues. The V gene lost 2 bases and the J gene lost 3 bases, with 7 bases spanning the gap. CDR3: CASSYEYHTEAFF. CDR3 DNA: TGTGCCAGCAGTTACGAATACCACACTGAAGCTTTCTTT.

V usage is TRBV5-4 and J usage is TRBJ1-2; possible D gene TRBD1, 6 bases. Germline V CDR1 and CDR2: SGHNT, YYREEE (reference sequence). The CDR3 consists of 13 residues. Trimming took 4 bases from V and 5 from J, leaving 12 bases between them. The CDR3 coding sequence is TGTGCCAGCAGCGGACAGACAGGATATGGCTACACCTTC. Protein product: CASSGQTGYGYTF.

This chain uses TRBV5-5 with TRBJ1-2, with a possible D match to TRBD1 (5 bases). Germline V gene sequence: CDR1 SGHKS, CDR2 YYEKEE (reference sequence). V lost 3 bases, J lost 7 bases, and 19 bases lay in between. The CDR3 spans 15 residues. Here the CDR3 DNA reads TGTGCCAGCAGCTGGAAACCGGACACGGCTTCTGGCTACACCTTC. This codes for CASSWKPDTASGYTF.

The chain is built from TRBV25-1 and TRBJ1-5; no firm D call. The ends were cut back, 3 bases at V and 5 bases at J, with 14 bases in the middle. Germline V CDR1 and CDR2: MGHDK, SYGVNS. This CDR3 is 15 amino acids long. CDR3 in amino acids: CASSDDVSADQPQHF. The CDR3 DNA sequence: TGTGCCAGCAGTGACGATGTGTCGGCCGATCAGCCCCAGCATTTT. Using reference TRBV25-1 and TRBJ1-5 for the parts outside the CDR3, the full variable domain is EADIYQTPRYLVIGTGKKITLECSQTMGHDKMYWYQQDPGMELHLIHYSYGVNSTEKGDLSSESTVSRIRTEHFPLTLESARPSHTSQYLCASSDDVSADQPQHFGDGTRLSIL.

V usage is TRBV5-4 and J usage is TRBJ2-5; 9 bases are a match to TRBD2. The J call may be mistaken, given a closer DNA end match to TRBJ2-7. The germline V gene has CDR1 SGHNT and CDR2 YYREEE (reference sequence). CDR3 size: 17 residues. In DNA form, the CDR3 reads TGTGCCAGCAGCTCACGGGGCCTCGCGGGAGGGGGGGTCGAGCAGTACTTC. This gives the protein CASSSRGLAGGGVEQYF.

The V call is TRBV29-1, the J call TRBJ2-1; 8 positions agree with TRBD1. Germline V gene lookup returns CDR1 SQVTM and CDR2 ANQGSEA. The CDR3 extends over 13 amino acids. J gave up 9 bases and V 3 bases, and 7 bases lay outside the gene matches. CDR3 coding DNA: TGCAGCGTTGACCAGGGGGCCTCAGGTGAGCAGTTCTTC. Protein sequence: CSVDQGASGEQFF.

The V and J genes are TRBV30 and TRBJ1-1; TRBD1 is a possible D gene (6 bases). V was pared by 0 bases and J by 4 bases, with 12 bases between. The CDR3 totals 14 residues. Germline values: CDR1 GTSNPN, CDR2 SVGIG (reference sequence). For the CDR3, the DNA is TGTGCCTGGAGTGTGGGGGCTTCGGGCACTGAAGCTTTCTTT. Protein sequence: CAWSVGASGTEAFF.

The genes are TRBV6-1 and TRBJ2-5; D unresolved. The CDR3 covers 12 residues. Germline CDR1 reads MNHNS; CDR2 reads SASEGT. The ends were cut back, 2 bases at V and 3 bases at J, with 4 bases in the middle. CDR3 bases: TGTGCCAGCAGTGAACACAAAGAGACCCAGTACTTC. Residues: CASSEHKETQYF.

This clone was counted only a few times. The rearrangement links TRBV5-4 to TRBJ2-2; D perhaps matches TRBD2 (5 bases). Germline values: CDR1 SGHNT, CDR2 YYREEE (reference sequence). The V gene lost 4 bases and the J gene lost 0 bases, with 16 bases spanning the gap. The CDR3 consists of 17 residues. This CDR3 reads CASSPGLISTNTGELFF. The CDR3, as DNA: TGTGCCAGCAGCCCAGGACTTATATCTACGAACACCGGGGAGCTGTTTTTT.

This clone was detected a few times. In nucleotides, the CDR3 is TGTGCCAGCTGTCCGGGACAGAGCTCCTACAATGAGCAGTTCTTC. Translating it yields CASCPGQSSYNEQFF. V and J are TRBV27 and TRBJ2-1; 7 nucleotides line up with TRBD1. The CDR3 is 15 residues long. Per germline, CDR1 MNHEY and CDR2 SMNVEV (reference sequence). Unmatched junction bases numbered 7, after V lost 8 bases and J lost 0 bases.

The sample holds one count of this clone. The chain has TRBV7-2 and TRBJ2-1; 12 positions agree with TRBD2. This CDR3 has 15 amino acids. Germline CDR1 is SGHTA and CDR2 is FQGNSA. The junction had 5 bases not matched to a gene; V was cut back by 5 bases and J by 6 bases. The CDR3 sequence: CASSPRLAGANEQFF. DNA for the CDR3: TGTGCCAGCAGCCCCAGACTAGCGGGAGCCAATGAGCAGTTCTTC.

The chain recombines TRBV30 with TRBJ1-1, with 7 bases identical to TRBD1. Germline-derived CDR1 and CDR2 are GTSNPN and SVGIG (reference sequence). The CDR3 is 14 amino acids. V shed 4 bases and J 0 bases; nucleotides not matched to a gene: 5. The CDR3 DNA reads as TGTGCCTGGAAGAAGGGGGCCATGAACACTGAAGCTTTCTTT. Its translation: CAWKKGAMNTEAFF.

The chain uses TRBV6-5 and TRBJ2-2; D is unclear. Germline V lookup: CDR1 MNHEY, CDR2 SVGAGI. This CDR3 has 13 residues. Deletions cut 2 bases from V and 4 bases from J, with 5 bases between. This CDR3 is CASSYQTTGELFF. The CDR3 DNA reads TGTGCCAGCAGTTACCAGACCACCGGGGAGCTGTTTTTT.

This clone was observed a single time. The V gene is TRBV5-4, the J gene TRBJ2-2; D perhaps matches TRBD1 (5 bases). Trimming removed 2 bases at V and 6 bases at J, with 8 bases between. The CDR3 contains 13 residues. Per germline, CDR1 SGHNT and CDR2 YYREEE (reference sequence). This chain's CDR3 is CASSFGAAGELFF. CDR3 in DNA: TGTGCCAGCAGCTTTGGGGCCGCCGGGGAGCTGTTTTTT.

V is TRBV5-1 and J is TRBJ2-7, with TRBD1 matching over 8 bases. CDR1 is SGHRS and CDR2 is YFSETQ in the germline V gene. This CDR3 has 15 residues. With V trimmed by 7 bases and J by 0 bases, 9 bases remained unmatched. The chain's CDR3 is CASRSWTGSSYEQYF. The CDR3 DNA follows: TGCGCCAGCCGTTCCTGGACAGGGAGCTCCTACGAGCAGTACTTC.

This clone was observed once. The CDR3 reads CAWSGGRGKGETQYF. The CDR3 nucleotides read TGTGCCTGGAGCGGGGGCAGGGGAAAAGGAGAGACCCAGTACTTC. V gene TRBV30 combines with J gene TRBJ2-5, with D possibly being TRBD1 or TRBD2 (6 bases each). V shed 3 bases and J shed 4 bases, with 18 bases lying between them. The CDR3 contains 15 residues. CDR1 GTSNPN and CDR2 SVGIG come from the germline V gene (reference sequence).

This chain joins TRBV5-1 and TRBJ2-5; 8 bases are shared with TRBD2. The V and J ends lost 0 bases and 5 bases, in that order; junction bases with no gene match: 6. This CDR3 has 15 residues. Germline V gene data show CDR1 as SGHRS and CDR2 as YFSETQ. CDR3 DNA sequence: TGCGCCAGCAGCTTGGGACTAGCGACGCTTGAGACCCAGTACTTC. Translating it yields CASSLGLATLETQYF.

This chain connects TRBV6-5 to TRBJ2-7; 12 bases agree with TRBD1. Per the germline V gene, CDR1 is MNHEY and CDR2 is SVGAGI. The CDR3 is 16 amino acids. The trim removed 0 bases at V and 6 bases at J, leaving 6 bases unmatched. The CDR3, as DNA: TGTGCCAGCAGTTACTCGGCGGGACAGGGGGCTATCGAGCAGTACTTC. Encoded protein: CASSYSAGQGAIEQYF.

This chain links TRBV10-3 with TRBJ1-2, with D perhaps TRBD1 (5 bases). This CDR3 comprises 13 residues. Between the trimmed V and J ends, which lost 2 bases and 3 bases, there was a span of 7 bases. Germline values: CDR1 ENHRY, CDR2 SYGVKD. DNA for the CDR3: TGTGCCATCAGTGAGGGGACGGACTATGGCTACACCTTC. Its protein product is CAISEGTDYGYTF.

In this sample, this clone turned up a few times. This chain links TRBV27 with TRBJ1-4; D is perhaps TRBD1 (6 bases). The germline gives CDR1 MNHEY, CDR2 SMNVEV (reference sequence). With 2 bases removed from V and 7 bases from J, the gap between germline ends came to 11 bases. The CDR3 is made up of 14 amino acids. CDR3 nucleotide sequence: TGTGCCAGCAGTTTAGGTCTGGGGGCTGAAAAACTGTTTTTT. It yields the protein CASSLGLGAEKLFF. The whole variable domain, remainder taken from reference TRBV27 and TRBJ1-4, is EAQVTQNPRYLITVTGKKLTVTCSQNMNHEYMSWYRQDPGLGLRQIYYSMNVEVTDKGDVPEGYKVSRKEKRNFPLILESPSPNQTSLYFCASSLGLGAEKLFFGSGTQLSVL.

The gene calls are TRBV5-1 and TRBJ1-1; the D is unclear. V was cut by 4 bases and J by 1 base, with 11 bases left in between. The CDR3 is 14 amino acids. Germline V gives CDR1 SGHRS, CDR2 YFSETQ. CDR3 DNA sequence: TGCGCCAGCAGCCCTTGGGCGGAGAACACTGAAGCTTTCTTT. This sequence encodes CASSPWAENTEAFF.

V usage is TRBV27 and J usage is TRBJ1-2; D ambiguous. Germline V CDR1 and CDR2: MNHEY, SMNVEV (reference sequence). V was cut by 4 bases and J by 8 bases, with 17 bases left in between. The CDR3 totals 14 residues. The CDR3 here is CASSSRTDFNGYTF. In nucleotides, the CDR3 is TGTGCCAGCAGTTCCCGGACGGACTTCAACGGCTACACCTTC.

This chain uses TRBV2 with TRBJ2-1; D uncertain. Trimming took 6 bases from V and 1 from J, leaving 13 bases between them. The CDR3 extends over 15 amino acids. Germline V CDR1 and CDR2: SNHLY, FYNNEI. CDR3 sequence reads: CASRPLGNSYNEQFF. For the CDR3, the DNA is TGTGCCAGCAGGCCTCTAGGTAATTCCTACAATGAGCAGTTCTTC.

The chain uses TRBV9 and TRBJ2-1, with TRBD2 matching 14 bases. The CDR3 runs 19 residues. V was pared by 0 bases and J by 2 bases, with 7 bases of the junction left unmatched. CDR1 is SGDLS and CDR2 is YYNGEE in the germline V gene. The CDR3 DNA follows: TGTGCCAGCAGCGTAGAGGGACTAGCGGGAGAGGAAACCTACAATGAGCAGTTCTTC. Translation: CASSVEGLAGEETYNEQFF.